The sequence of this T cell receptor beta chain was determined in a study of regulatory T cells in long-lasting Graves disease. This clonotype has a count of ten or more. CDR3 length equals 16 residues. The germline CDR1 and CDR2 sequences are SGHAT and FQDESV (reference sequence). V trimming: 5 bases; J trimming: 0 bases; junction bases outside the gene matches: 9. Time point meaning: newly diagnosed GD, antithyroid drugs for less than 3 months. Isolated PBMC RNA provided the starting material for the TCR library. The TCR beta library used iRepertoire HTBI primers with Arm-PCR amplification of CDR3. TCRdb processed the multiplex PCR reads anew with MiXCR; each CDR3 protein has one entry. The sample yields 350,000 to 450,000 distinct CDR3 sequences, about a sixth seen once. In addition, the sample was reused for a study of T cells in Graves' hyperthyroidism and ophthalmopathy.

This rearrangement joins TRBV11-1 to TRBJ1-1, with 7 nucleotides matching TRBD1. This clonotype was obtained from a man between 40 and 49 years old with Graves disease. Sequenced material: peripheral blood mononuclear cells (PBMCs), taken at new diagnosis, from a patient treated with antithyroid drugs. The CDR3 coding sequence is TGTGCCAGCAGCCGCAGGAGGGGGCTCATGAACACTGAAGCTTTCTTT. Protein: CASSRRRGLMNTEAFF.